This T cell receptor beta chain was identified in a study of CD8 T cells in ankylosing spondylitis (dated by TCRdb to the late 2010s). About the full investigation: The study set out to find disease-linked TCR variants by profiling T cell receptor beta repertoires in ankylosing spondylitis patients and healthy donors. In total, the full study cohort was made up of some 110 healthy donors and 20 to 25 ankylosing spondylitis patients. Peripheral blood was sampled, and synovial fluid was additionally collected from ankylosing spondylitis patients.

Results the study describes overall, beyond this receptor: Some motif variants had previously been reported in the synovial fluid and blood of reactive arthritis patients, which suggests shared mechanisms of disease initiation. According to the report, matched synovial fluid samples from ankylosing spondylitis patients were significantly enriched for the disease-linked clones. Blood from ankylosing spondylitis patients appeared to be characterized by a TCR beta motif composed of several highly homologous amino acid variants. The disease-linked clones had a CD8+ phenotype and were found at relatively low frequencies in peripheral blood.

Instrument used: Illumina HiSeq 2500. Quantitative 5'-RACE with molecular barcodes was used to prepare TCR beta libraries. In the original analysis: To identify disease-linked TCR variants, a new computational method was used, one built on a probabilistic model of VDJ rearrangement. The public reads were quality trimmed at Q25 with fastp and then assembled into clones with MiXCR by TCRdb, keeping productive beta chains. Each entry is one CDR3 protein sequence, shown with its most common DNA and genes. In this record, the V and J calls reflect TCRdb's handling and not the investigators' own analysis. In all, the sample holds about 400,000 distinct CDR3 sequences, and about 20% of those were seen once. Of the sample, 16% is held by the ten largest clones. This clonotype has just a few counts. The antigen this receptor binds is unknown. The input lacks base qualities; no much larger clone sits a single base away.

V was cut back by 4 bases and J by 6 bases, leaving a gap of 13 bases between them. Measured from the cysteine to the phenylalanine, the CDR3 is 13 residues long. The sequence is cut down to CDR3 DNA, 39 bases in frame from base 1. CDR1 and CDR2, per the germline V gene, are SQVTM and ANQGSEA. The origin of this receptor is a male donor with ankylosing spondylitis. The specimen was blood, either unsorted or a sorted T cell fraction (not recorded which). Rearrangement joined TRBV29-1 to TRBJ2-1, with a weak D call of TRBD2 (6 bases match). The nucleotide sequence reads TGCAGCGTTGGTACGACTAGTGGCAATGAGCAGTTCTTC. The encoded protein is CSVGTTSGNEQFF.